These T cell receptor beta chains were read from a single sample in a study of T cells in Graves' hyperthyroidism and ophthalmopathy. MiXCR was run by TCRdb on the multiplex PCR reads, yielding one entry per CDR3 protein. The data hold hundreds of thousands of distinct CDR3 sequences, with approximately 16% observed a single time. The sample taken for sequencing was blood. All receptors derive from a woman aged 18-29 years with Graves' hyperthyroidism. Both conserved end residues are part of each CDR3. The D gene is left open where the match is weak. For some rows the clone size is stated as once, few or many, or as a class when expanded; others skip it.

CDR3 DNA: TGTGCCAGCAGTTTAATGGGGCTCTCCTACAATGAGCAGTTCTTC
CDR3 protein: CASSLMGLSYNEQFF
D gene: .
V gene: TRBV28
J gene: TRBJ2-1
clone size: many

CDR3 DNA: TGTGCCAGCATATTGGGGGACAGAGCTTTCTTT
CDR3 protein: CASILGDRAFF
D gene: TRBD1
V gene: TRBV12-3/TRBV12-4
J gene: TRBJ1-1
clone size: .

CDR3 DNA: TGTGCCAGCAGTCATGCCAGGGTTTGGTCCTACGAGCAGTACTTC
CDR3 protein: CASSHARVWSYEQYF
D gene: .
V gene: TRBV12-3/TRBV12-4
J gene: TRBJ2-7
clone size: many

CDR3 DNA: TGTGCCAGCAGCTTAGAGACAGGGGGCGCAGGTCAGCCCCAGCATTTT
CDR3 protein: CASSLETGGAGQPQHF
D gene: TRBD1
V gene: TRBV7-2
J gene: TRBJ1-5
clone size: .

CDR3 DNA: TGTGCCAGCAACCCCAGGGGGGGGAGGGCTGTCTATGGCTACACCTTC
CDR3 protein: CASNPRGGRAVYGYTF
D gene: TRBD1
V gene: TRBV7-2
J gene: TRBJ1-2
clone size: many

CDR3 DNA: TGTGCCAGCAGTTCCCGGCGGGGGCCCTCCTACAATGAGCAGTTCTTC
CDR3 protein: CASSSRRGPSYNEQFF
D gene: .
V gene: TRBV12-3/TRBV12-4
J gene: TRBJ2-1
clone size: many

CDR3 DNA: TGTGCCAGCAGCAATCTAGACAGGCGAGGCGGGGAGCTGTTTTTT
CDR3 protein: CASSNLDRRGGELFF
D gene: .
V gene: TRBV7-3
J gene: TRBJ2-2
clone size: few

CDR3 DNA: TGTGCCAGCAGCCAAGTCAGGGGGGCTGAAGCTTTCTTT
CDR3 protein: CASSQVRGAEAFF
D gene: TRBD1
V gene: TRBV3-1
J gene: TRBJ1-1
clone size: many

CDR3 DNA: TGTGCCAGCAGCCAAGAATCTAGGGGGCGGGAGCAGTACTTC
CDR3 protein: CASSQESRGREQYF
D gene: TRBD1
V gene: TRBV4-2
J gene: TRBJ2-7
clone size: .

CDR3 DNA: TGTGCCAGCAGTTTATTTAAGATAACGAACACCGGGGAGCTGTTTTTT
CDR3 protein: CASSLFKITNTGELFF
D gene: .
V gene: TRBV28
J gene: TRBJ2-2
clone size: few

CDR3 DNA: TGTGCCAGCAGAGGAGACAGGGGGAGCAATCAGCCCCAGCATTTT
CDR3 protein: CASRGDRGSNQPQHF
D gene: TRBD1
V gene: TRBV2
J gene: TRBJ1-5
clone size: many

CDR3 DNA: TGTGCCTGCGGTTTAACAGGGGACCCCCTCTCTGGGGCCAACGTCCTGACTTTC
CDR3 protein: CACGLTGDPLSGANVLTF
D gene: TRBD1
V gene: TRBV2
J gene: TRBJ2-6
clone size: .

CDR3 DNA: TGTGCCACCACCACAGATACGCAGTATTTT
CDR3 protein: CATTTDTQYF
D gene: .
V gene: TRBV6-1
J gene: TRBJ2-3
clone size: .

CDR3 DNA: TGTGCCAGCAGCGGGAACACCGGGGAGCTGTTTTTT
CDR3 protein: CASSGNTGELFF
D gene: .
V gene: TRBV11-3
J gene: TRBJ2-2
clone size: many

CDR3 DNA: TGCGCCAGCAGCCAAGACATAGCGGGAAGCTCCTACGAGCAGTACTTC
CDR3 protein: CASSQDIAGSSYEQYF
D gene: TRBD2
V gene: TRBV4-1
J gene: TRBJ2-7
clone size: few

CDR3 DNA: TGTGCCAGCACCACTCCCCCCCCGACTCTTTACGAGCAGTACTTC
CDR3 protein: CASTTPPPTLYEQYF
D gene: .
V gene: TRBV6-1
J gene: TRBJ2-7
clone size: .

CDR3 DNA: TGTGCCAGCAGTTCCAGGACAGCCGACGACTATGGCTACACCTTC
CDR3 protein: CASSSRTADDYGYTF
D gene: .
V gene: TRBV27
J gene: TRBJ1-2
clone size: .

CDR3 DNA: TGCGCCAGCAGCTCAGGGACTCCCTCCTACAATGAGCAGTTCTTC
CDR3 protein: CASSSGTPSYNEQFF
D gene: .
V gene: TRBV5-1
J gene: TRBJ2-1
clone size: .

CDR3 DNA: TGTGCCAGCAGCTCCGCTTCAGCGGCGCTAGATACGCAGTATTTT
CDR3 protein: CASSSASAALDTQYF
D gene: .
V gene: TRBV7-9
J gene: TRBJ2-3
clone size: .

CDR3 DNA: TGTGCCAGCTCACCATTGGGTGGGGGTTCTAGCAATCAGCCCCAGCATTTT
CDR3 protein: CASSPLGGGSSNQPQHF
D gene: .
V gene: TRBV18
J gene: TRBJ1-5
clone size: .

CDR3 DNA: TGTGCCAGCAGCCAAGGCGGTGACGGCACTGAAGCTTTCTTT
CDR3 protein: CASSQGGDGTEAFF
D gene: .
V gene: TRBV4-2
J gene: TRBJ1-1
clone size: .

CDR3 DNA: TGTGCCAGCAGCGGAGGACTAGCGGGGGTTGGGGAGACCCAGTACTTC
CDR3 protein: CASSGGLAGVGETQYF
D gene: TRBD2
V gene: TRBV11-1
J gene: TRBJ2-5
clone size: many

CDR3 DNA: TGTGCCAGCAGCCCCCGGGACGATTACAATGAGCAGTTCTTC
CDR3 protein: CASSPRDDYNEQFF
D gene: .
V gene: TRBV11-3
J gene: TRBJ2-1
clone size: many

CDR3 DNA: TGTGCCAGCAGGGGGACTAGCGAGATCACAGATACGCAGTATTTT
CDR3 protein: CASRGTSEITDTQYF
D gene: TRBD2
V gene: TRBV6-1
J gene: TRBJ2-3
clone size: .

CDR3 DNA: TGTGCCAGCAGATGGGGTGATTTAATGTTTAAGGACACTGAAGCTTTCTTT
CDR3 protein: CASRWGDLMFKDTEAFF
D gene: .
V gene: TRBV2
J gene: TRBJ1-1
clone size: many